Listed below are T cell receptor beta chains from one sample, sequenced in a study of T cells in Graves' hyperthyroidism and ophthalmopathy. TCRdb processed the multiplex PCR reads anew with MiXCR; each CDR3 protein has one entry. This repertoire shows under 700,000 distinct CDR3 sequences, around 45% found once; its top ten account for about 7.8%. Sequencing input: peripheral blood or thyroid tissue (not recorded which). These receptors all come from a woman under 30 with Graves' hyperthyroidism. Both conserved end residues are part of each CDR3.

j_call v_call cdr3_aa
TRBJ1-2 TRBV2 CASSEVWGDRDYGYTF
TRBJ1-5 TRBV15 CATSRRGRWVQPQHF
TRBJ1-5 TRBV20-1 CSATSSNQPQHF
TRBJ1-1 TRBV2 CASSLYAGATEAFF
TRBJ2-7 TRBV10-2 CASQEQGAGEQYF
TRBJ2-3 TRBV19 CASTFLGQDTQYF
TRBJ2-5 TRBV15 CATSSAGRTQETQYF
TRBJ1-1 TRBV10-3 CASSYSNPNTEAFF
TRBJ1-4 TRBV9 CASSARRGDNEKLFF
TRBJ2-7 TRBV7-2 CASSAPLRPYEQYF
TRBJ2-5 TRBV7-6 CASSLEGDTQETQYF
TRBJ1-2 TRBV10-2 CASSEHSDGNYGYTF
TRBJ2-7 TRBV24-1 CATSRGLAGVHEQYF
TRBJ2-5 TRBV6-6 CASSYPGGLQPQYF
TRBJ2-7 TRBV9 CASERNAYEQYF
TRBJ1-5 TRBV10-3 CAIGDGNQPQHF
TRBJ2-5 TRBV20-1 CSASSGRAPETQYF
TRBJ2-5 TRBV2 CASSGDGQETQYF
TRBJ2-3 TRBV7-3 CASSSDRAVGDTQYF
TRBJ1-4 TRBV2 CASSPGATNEKLFF
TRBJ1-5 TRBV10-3 CASSEGGGHQPQHF
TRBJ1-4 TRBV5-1 CASSYRTPTNEKLFF
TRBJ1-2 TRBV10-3 CASQVDRGRNYGYTF
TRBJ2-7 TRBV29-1 CSVEKADPYEQYF
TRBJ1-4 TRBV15 CATSRMGMGEKLFF
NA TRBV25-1 CASTGLPSYNEQYF
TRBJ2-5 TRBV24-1 CATSEGGETQYF
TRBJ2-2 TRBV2 CASSQGGSGELFF
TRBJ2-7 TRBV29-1 CSVVIYRRSYEQYF
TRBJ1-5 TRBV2 CASSESRGSGQPQHF
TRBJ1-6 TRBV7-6 CASSQGGGRSPLHF
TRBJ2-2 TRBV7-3 CASSPISGELFF
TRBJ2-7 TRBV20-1 CSAREDTHGEQYF
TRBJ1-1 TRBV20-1 CSARDLDGNTEAFF
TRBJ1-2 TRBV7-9 CASSSPIGYTF
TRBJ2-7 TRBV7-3 CASAPGGSSYEQYF
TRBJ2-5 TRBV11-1 CASSLALAEETQYF